Sequencing of this T cell receptor beta chain was carried out in a study of T cell responses to AZD1222 COVID-19 vaccine. Study conclusions and caveats: Among AZD1222 vaccinees, only 5 to 7 were seropositive at baseline. Donors were chiefly white British, with a greater number of females, and clonal diversity was perhaps underestimated.

On this clone: No antigen is known for it.

Repertoires were generated with immunoSEQ multiplex PCR, while TCRdb's copy carries only in-frame clones and drops some. The sample lists approximately 140,000 clones; around 90% were seen once. CDR3 size: 18 residues. Trimming cost V 5 bases and J 2 bases, with 21 bases left between them. CDR1 and CDR2 from the germline V gene are SNHLY and FYNNEI. This sequence joins TRBV2 and TRBJ1-4; the D gene is possibly TRBD1 (6 bases). This TCR was recovered from an adult who received the AZD1222 COVID-19 vaccine. Specimen: peripheral blood, collected 28 days after the second AZD1222 dose. The CDR3 nucleotides read TGTGCCAGCAGTCGCTTTAGGGACATAGGGTCCACTAATGAAAAACTGTTTTTT. Residues: CASSRFRDIGSTNEKLFF. Variable domain in full (rest from reference TRBV2 and TRBJ1-4): EPEVTQTPSHQVTQMGQEVILRCVPISNHLYFYWYRQILGQKVEFLVSFYNNEISEKSEIFDDQFSVERPDGSNFTLKIRSTKLEDSAMYFCASSRFRDIGSTNEKLFFGSGTQLSVL.